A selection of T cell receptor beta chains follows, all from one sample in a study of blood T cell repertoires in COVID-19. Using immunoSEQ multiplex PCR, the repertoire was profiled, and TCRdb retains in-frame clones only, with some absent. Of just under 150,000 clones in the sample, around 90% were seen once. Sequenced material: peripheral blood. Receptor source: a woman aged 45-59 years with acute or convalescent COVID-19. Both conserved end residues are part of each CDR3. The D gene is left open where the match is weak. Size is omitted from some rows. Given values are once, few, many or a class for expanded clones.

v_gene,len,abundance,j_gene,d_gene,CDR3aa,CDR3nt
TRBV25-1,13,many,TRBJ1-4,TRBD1,CASRGQGNEKLFF,TGTGCCAGCAGGGGACAGGGGAACGAAAAACTGTTTTTT
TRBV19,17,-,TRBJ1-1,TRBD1,CASRDRDREFRDTEAFF,TGTGCCAGCAGAGACCGGGACAGGGAATTTAGGGACACTGAAGCTTTCTTT
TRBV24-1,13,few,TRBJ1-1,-,CATSVGMNTEAFF,TGTGCCACCAGTGTGGGCATGAACACTGAAGCTTTCTTT
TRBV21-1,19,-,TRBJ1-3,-,CASSAYGTGTHLRGNTIYF,TGTGCCAGCAGCGCATACGGGACAGGAACACACTTGCGCGGAAACACCATATATTTT
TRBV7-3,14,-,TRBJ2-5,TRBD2,CASSPGLAGETQYF,TGTGCCAGCAGCCCTGGACTAGCTGGCGAGACCCAGTACTTC
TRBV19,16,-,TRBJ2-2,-,CATTREPRSNTGELFF,TGTGCCACCACCCGGGAGCCCCGATCGAACACCGGGGAGCTGTTTTTT
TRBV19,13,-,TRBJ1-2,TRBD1,CASSTGQGRGYTF,TGTGCCAGTAGTACCGGACAGGGGCGCGGCTACACCTTC
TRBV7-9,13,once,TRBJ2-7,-,CASSRGTPYEQYF,TGTGCCAGCAGCAGAGGGACACCCTACGAGCAGTACTTC
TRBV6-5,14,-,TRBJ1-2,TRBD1,CASSYGQENYGYTF,TGTGCCAGCAGTTATGGACAGGAAAACTATGGCTACACCTTC
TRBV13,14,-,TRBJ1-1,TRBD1,CASSSTGVWTEAFF,TGTGCCAGCAGCTCGACAGGGGTCTGGACTGAAGCTTTCTTT
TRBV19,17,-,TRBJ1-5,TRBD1,CASSGSGTGGTHQPQHF,TGTGCCAGTAGTGGCTCCGGGACAGGGGGCACCCATCAGCCCCAGCATTTT
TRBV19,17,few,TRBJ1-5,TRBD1,CASSKGQVLYSNQPQHF,TGTGCCAGTAGTAAGGGACAGGTCCTTTATAGCAATCAGCCCCAGCATTTT
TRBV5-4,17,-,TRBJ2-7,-,CASSYFRGAEGAYEQYF,TGTGCCAGCAGTTATTTTCGGGGAGCCGAGGGAGCCTACGAGCAGTACTTC
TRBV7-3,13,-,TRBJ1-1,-,CASAGTQNTEAFF,TGTGCCAGCGCCGGGACACAGAACACTGAAGCTTTCTTT
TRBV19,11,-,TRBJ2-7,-,CASSIAGEQYF,TGTGCCAGTAGTATCGCGGGCGAGCAGTACTTC
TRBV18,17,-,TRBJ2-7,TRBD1,CASSPPLDRGSTYEQYF,TGTGCCAGCTCACCACCTTTGGACAGGGGGTCAACCTACGAGCAGTACTTC
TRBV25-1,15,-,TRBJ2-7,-,CASSEFLGIGDEQYF,TGTGCCAGCAGTGAATTTTTAGGGATCGGGGACGAGCAGTACTTC
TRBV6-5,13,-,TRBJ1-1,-,CATPRCGTTEAFF,TGTGCCACCCCGAGGTGTGGTACCACTGAAGCTTTCTTT
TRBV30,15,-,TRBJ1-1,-,CAWSVPRQGDTEAFF,TGTGCCTGGAGTGTACCTCGGCAGGGTGATACTGAAGCTTTCTTT
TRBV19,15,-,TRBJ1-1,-,CASTLRPIANTEAFF,TGTGCCAGTACCCTCCGACCTATAGCGAACACTGAAGCTTTCTTT
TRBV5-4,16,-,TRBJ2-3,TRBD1,CASSSGGEGPTDTQYF,TGTGCCAGCAGCTCAGGGGGCGAGGGGCCCACAGATACGCAGTATTTT
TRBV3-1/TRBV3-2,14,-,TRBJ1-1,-,CASSQDLPNTEAFF,TGTGCCAGCAGCCAAGATCTCCCTAACACTGAAGCTTTCTTT
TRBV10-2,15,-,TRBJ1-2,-,CASSASSGANYGYTF,TGCGCCAGCAGCGCATCCTCGGGAGCTAACTATGGCTACACCTTC
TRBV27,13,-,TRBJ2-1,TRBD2,CASSPAGVGEQFF,TGTGCCAGCAGTCCCGCGGGGGTTGGTGAGCAGTTCTTC
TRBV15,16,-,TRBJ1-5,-,CATGISGLASNQPQHF,TGTGCCACCGGGATATCGGGACTCGCTAGCAATCAGCCCCAGCATTTT
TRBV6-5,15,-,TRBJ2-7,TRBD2,CASSWTSGGSYEQYF,TGTGCCAGCAGTTGGACTAGCGGAGGATCCTACGAGCAGTACTTC
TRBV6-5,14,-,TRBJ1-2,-,CASSRPNTGYGYTF,TGTGCCAGCAGTCGGCCCAATACAGGGTATGGCTACACCTTC
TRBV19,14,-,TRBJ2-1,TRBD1,CASSTGTGWNEQFF,TGTGCCAGTAGTACCGGGACAGGGTGGAATGAGCAGTTCTTC
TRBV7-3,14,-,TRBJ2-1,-,CASSPLGGEDEQFF,TGTGCCAGCAGCCCATTAGGGGGAGAGGATGAGCAGTTCTTC
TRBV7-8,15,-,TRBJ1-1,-,CASSRWESGNTEAFF,TGTGCCAGCAGCCGGTGGGAGTCGGGGAACACTGAAGCTTTCTTT
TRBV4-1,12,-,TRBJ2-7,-,CASSQDDFEQYF,TGCGCCAGCAGCCAAGACGACTTCGAGCAGTACTTC
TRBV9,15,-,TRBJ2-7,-,CASSVGSQRAYEQYF,TGTGCCAGCAGCGTCGGGAGCCAACGGGCCTACGAGCAGTACTTC
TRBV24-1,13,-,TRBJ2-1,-,CATREQGNNEQFF,TGTGCCACCAGGGAACAGGGAAACAATGAGCAGTTCTTC
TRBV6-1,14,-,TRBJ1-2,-,CASSEEAGPYGYTF,TGTGCCAGCAGTGAAGAGGCGGGGCCGTATGGCTACACCTTC
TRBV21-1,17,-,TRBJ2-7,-,CASSTYTGTGGWSGQYF,TGTGCCAGCAGCACTTATACCGGGACAGGGGGGTGGTCCGGGCAGTACTTC
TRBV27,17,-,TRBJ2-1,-,CASSLRSLTNVYNEQFF,TGTGCCAGCAGTTTGAGAAGCCTCACGAATGTTTACAATGAGCAGTTCTTC
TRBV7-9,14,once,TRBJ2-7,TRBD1,CASSLDRGAYEQYF,TGTGCCAGCAGTTTGGACAGGGGCGCCTACGAGCAGTACTTC
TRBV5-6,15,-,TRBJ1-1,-,CASSIPGGLNTEAFF,TGTGCCAGCAGCATCCCGGGGGGTTTAAACACTGAAGCTTTCTTT
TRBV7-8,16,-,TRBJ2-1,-,CASSLARAGIYNEQFF,TGTGCCAGCAGCTTAGCGCGGGCGGGTATCTACAATGAGCAGTTCTTC
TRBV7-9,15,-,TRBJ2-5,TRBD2,CASSPLAGVGETQYF,TGTGCCAGCAGCCCACTGGCGGGAGTAGGGGAGACCCAGTACTTC
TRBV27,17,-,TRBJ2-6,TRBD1,CASSSGTGGAGANVLTF,TGTGCCAGCAGCTCCGGGACAGGGGGCGCCGGGGCCAACGTCCTGACTTTC
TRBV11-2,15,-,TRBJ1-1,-,CASSQNILPDTEAFF,TGTGCCAGCAGCCAAAATATCCTCCCAGACACTGAAGCTTTCTTT
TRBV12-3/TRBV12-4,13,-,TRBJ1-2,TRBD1,CASRATGGDGYTF,TGTGCCAGCAGGGCGACAGGGGGAGATGGCTACACCTTC
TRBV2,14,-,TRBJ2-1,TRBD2,CASGMRGAGDEQFF,TGTGCCAGCGGGATGCGGGGGGCCGGGGATGAGCAGTTCTTC
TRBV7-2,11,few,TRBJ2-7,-,CASSHSYEQYF,TGTGCCAGCAGCCACTCCTACGAGCAGTACTTC
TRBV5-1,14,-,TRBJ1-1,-,CASSPGTLNTEAFF,TGCGCCAGCAGCCCTGGGACACTGAACACTGAAGCTTTCTTT
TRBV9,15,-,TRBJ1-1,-,CASSPRMSMNTEAFF,TGTGCCAGCAGCCCTAGGATGTCCATGAACACTGAAGCTTTCTTT
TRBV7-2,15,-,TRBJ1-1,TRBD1,CASSPPTGGSTEAFF,TGTGCCAGCAGCCCCCCGACAGGGGGAAGCACTGAAGCTTTCTTT
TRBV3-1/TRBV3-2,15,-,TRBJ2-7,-,CASSTRLADTYEQYF,TGTGCCAGCAGCACCAGATTAGCGGACACCTACGAGCAGTACTTC
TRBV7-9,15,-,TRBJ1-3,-,CASSFGQHSGNTIYF,TGTGCCAGCAGCTTCGGACAGCACTCTGGAAACACCATATATTTT
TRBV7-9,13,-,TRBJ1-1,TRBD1,CASSLDRGTEAFF,TGTGCCAGCAGCCTAGACAGGGGGACTGAAGCTTTCTTT
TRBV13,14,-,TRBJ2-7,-,CASSLGLVPYEQYF,TGTGCCAGCAGCTTGGGACTCGTCCCCTACGAGCAGTACTTC
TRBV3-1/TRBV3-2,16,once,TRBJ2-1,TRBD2,CASSQEGASGYNEQFF,TGTGCCAGCAGCCAAGAGGGGGCTAGCGGGTACAATGAGCAGTTCTTC
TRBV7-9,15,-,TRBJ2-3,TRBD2,CASRLSGGGTDTQYF,TGTGCCAGCAGGTTAAGCGGGGGGGGCACAGATACGCAGTATTTT
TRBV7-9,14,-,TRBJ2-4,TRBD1,CASSATGDQNIQYF,TGTGCCAGCAGCGCGACAGGGGATCAAAACATTCAGTACTTC
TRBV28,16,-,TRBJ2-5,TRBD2,CASSYGTSGRQETQYF,TGTGCCAGCAGCTACGGGACTAGCGGGCGACAAGAGACCCAGTACTTC
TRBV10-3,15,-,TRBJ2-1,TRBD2,CAIEGTSGKYNEQFF,TGTGCCATCGAAGGGACTAGCGGAAAATACAATGAGCAGTTCTTC
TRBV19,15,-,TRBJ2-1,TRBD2,CASSDSGGADNEQFF,TGTGCCAGTAGCGATAGCGGGGGGGCCGACAATGAGCAGTTCTTC
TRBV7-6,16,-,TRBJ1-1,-,CASSLALGALNTEAFF,TGTGCCAGCAGCTTAGCGCTAGGGGCCTTGAACACTGAAGCTTTCTTT
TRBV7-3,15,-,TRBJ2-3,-,CASSLRTEFGDTQYF,TGTGCCAGCAGCTTGAGGACAGAATTTGGAGATACGCAGTATTTT